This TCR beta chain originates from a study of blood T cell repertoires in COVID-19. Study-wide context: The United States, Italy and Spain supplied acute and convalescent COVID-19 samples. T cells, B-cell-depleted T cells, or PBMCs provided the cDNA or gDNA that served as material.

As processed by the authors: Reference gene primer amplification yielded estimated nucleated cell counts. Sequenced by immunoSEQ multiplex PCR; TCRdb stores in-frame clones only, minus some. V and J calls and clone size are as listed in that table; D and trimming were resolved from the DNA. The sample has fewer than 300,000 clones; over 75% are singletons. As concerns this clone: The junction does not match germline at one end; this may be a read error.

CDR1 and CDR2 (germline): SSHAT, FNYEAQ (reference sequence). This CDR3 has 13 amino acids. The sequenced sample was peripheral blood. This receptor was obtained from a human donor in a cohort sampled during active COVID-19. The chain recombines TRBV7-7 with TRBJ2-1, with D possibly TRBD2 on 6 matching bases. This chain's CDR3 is CASSLAARDEQFF. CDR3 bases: TGTGCTAGCAGCTTAGCGGCCCGGGATGAGCAGTTCTTC.